This T cell receptor beta chain is from a study of long-term antiretroviral therapy in people with HIV. Across the whole study: The earliest specimens came about a decade ahead of the 2015 immediate-ART recommendation.

Study-level results: ART adherence, viral resistance and therapy changes were undocumented.

The libraries were made with immunoSEQ v3.0 at survey level. Target depth was roughly 35,000-55,000 T-cell genomes per sample. Data came from immunoSEQ multiplex PCR; TCRdb stores just in-frame clones and leaves some out. This sample has approximately 22,000 clones; 84% occur once, and the top ten carry 18%. V lost 5 bases to trimming and J lost 7 bases; unmatched junction nucleotides: 13. Germline V CDR1 and CDR2: MDHEN, SYDVKM. The CDR3 is 16 residues long. To note about this clone: Antigen unknown.

This TCR was sampled from a man in his forties with HIV. This rearrangement joins TRBV28 to TRBJ1-2; 10 nucleotides agree with TRBD1. The sample in question was unsorted PBMCs, obtained 0.5 years before starting antiretroviral therapy. As DNA, the CDR3 is TGTGCCAGCAGTCCTGCCGGGACAGGGGCGGGTAGTGGCTACACCTTC. This sequence encodes CASSPAGTGAGSGYTF.